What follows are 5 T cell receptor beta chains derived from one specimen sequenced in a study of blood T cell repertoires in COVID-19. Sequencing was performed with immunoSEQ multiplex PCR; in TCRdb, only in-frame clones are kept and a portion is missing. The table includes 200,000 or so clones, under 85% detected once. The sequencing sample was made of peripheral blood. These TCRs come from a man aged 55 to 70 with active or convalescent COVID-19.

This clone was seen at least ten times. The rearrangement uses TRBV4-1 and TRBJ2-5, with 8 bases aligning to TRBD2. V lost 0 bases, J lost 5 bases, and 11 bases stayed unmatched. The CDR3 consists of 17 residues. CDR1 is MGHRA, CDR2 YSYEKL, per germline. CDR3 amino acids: CASSQDREGGRSETQYF. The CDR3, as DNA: TGCGCCAGCAGCCAAGATCGGGAGGGGGGCCGGTCGGAGACCCAGTACTTC.

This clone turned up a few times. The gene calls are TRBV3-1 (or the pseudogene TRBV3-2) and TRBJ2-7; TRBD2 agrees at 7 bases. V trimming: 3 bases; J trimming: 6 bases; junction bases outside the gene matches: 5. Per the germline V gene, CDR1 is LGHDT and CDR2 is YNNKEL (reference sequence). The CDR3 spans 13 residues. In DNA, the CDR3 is TGTGCCAGCAGCCATCCAACGGGGGGCGAGCAGTACTTC. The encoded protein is CASSHPTGGEQYF.

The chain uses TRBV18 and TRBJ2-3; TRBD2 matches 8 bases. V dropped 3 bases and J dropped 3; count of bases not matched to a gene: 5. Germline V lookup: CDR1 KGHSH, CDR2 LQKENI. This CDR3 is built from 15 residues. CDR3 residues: CASSPTSVGTDTQYF. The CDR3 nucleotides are TGTGCCAGCTCACCGACTAGCGTGGGGACAGATACGCAGTATTTT.

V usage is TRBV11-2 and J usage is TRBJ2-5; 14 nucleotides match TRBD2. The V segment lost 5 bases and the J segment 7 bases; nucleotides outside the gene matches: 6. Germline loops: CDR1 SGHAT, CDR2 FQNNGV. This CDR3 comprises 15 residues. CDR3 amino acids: CASSPPGLAGATQYF. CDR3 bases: TGTGCCAGCAGCCCACCGGGACTAGCGGGGGCGACCCAGTACTTC.

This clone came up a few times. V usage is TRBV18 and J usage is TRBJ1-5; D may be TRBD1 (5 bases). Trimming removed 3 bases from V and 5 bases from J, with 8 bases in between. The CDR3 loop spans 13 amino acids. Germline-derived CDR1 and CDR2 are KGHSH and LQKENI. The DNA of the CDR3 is TGTGCCAGCTCACCGGGGCGTGATCAGCCCCAGCATTTT. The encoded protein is CASSPGRDQPQHF.